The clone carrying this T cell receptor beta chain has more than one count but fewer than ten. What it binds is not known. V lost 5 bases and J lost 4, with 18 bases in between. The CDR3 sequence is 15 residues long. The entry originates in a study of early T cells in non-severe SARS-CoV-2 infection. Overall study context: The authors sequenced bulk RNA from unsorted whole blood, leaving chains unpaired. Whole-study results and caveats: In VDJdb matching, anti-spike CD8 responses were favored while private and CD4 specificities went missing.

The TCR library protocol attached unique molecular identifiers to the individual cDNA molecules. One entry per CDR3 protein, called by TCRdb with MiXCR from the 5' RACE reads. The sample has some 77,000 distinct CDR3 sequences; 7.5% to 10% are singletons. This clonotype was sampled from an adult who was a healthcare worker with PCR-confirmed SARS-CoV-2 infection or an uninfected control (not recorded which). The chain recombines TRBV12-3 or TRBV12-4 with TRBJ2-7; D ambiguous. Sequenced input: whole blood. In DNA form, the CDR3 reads TGTGCCAGCAGTCCCCGTCGATCGTTGGCTTACGAGCAGTACTTC. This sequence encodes CASSPRRSLAYEQYF.